One and the same sample provided the 30 T cell receptor beta chains below, sequenced in a study of T-cell reconstitution after alpha-beta-depleted transplantation in children. Using unique molecular identifiers, the investigators prepared the TCRbeta library. TCRdb reprocessed the PCR reads via MiXCR and lists one record per CDR3 protein. The sample lists approximately 500,000 distinct CDR3 sequences, over 9.5% seen once, with 2% to 2.5% in the top ten. The input for sequencing was PBMCs, taken before TCRalphabeta/CD19-depleted stem cell transplant. The receptor set was obtained from a child aged 2 to 15 with inherited bone marrow failure, due to receive a stem cell transplant.

This clonotype was counted at least ten times. This chain connects TRBV12-3 or TRBV12-4 to TRBJ2-5, with 7 nucleotides matching TRBD2. V lost 7 bases to trimming and J lost 8 bases; unmatched junction nucleotides: 16. The CDR3 is 15 amino acids. The CDR3 sequence is CASTLGTTHPLTQYF. In nucleotides, the CDR3 is TGTGCCAGCACCCTTGGGACTACTCACCCATTAACCCAGTACTTC.

This clonotype was seen a few times. The chain links TRBV30 to TRBJ2-1; 7 bases are a match to TRBD2. V dropped 2 bases and J dropped 7; count of bases not matched to a gene: 8. The CDR3 is 14 amino acids. CDR1 is GTSNPN, CDR2 SVGIG, per germline (reference sequence). CDR3 coding DNA: TGTGCCTGGAGTCCCGAGGCTAGCGGTAATGAGCAGTTCTTC. Its translation: CAWSPEASGNEQFF. The full variable domain, in which reference TRBV30 and TRBJ2-1 provide the parts outside the CDR3, is SQTIHQWPATLVQPVGSPLSLECTVEGTSNPNLYWYRQAAGRGLQLLFYSVGIGQISSEVPQNLSASRPQDRQFILSSKKLLLSDSGFYLCAWSPEASGNEQFFGPGTRLTVL.

In this sample, this clonotype turned up many times. V and J are TRBV29-1 and TRBJ2-5, with D perhaps TRBD2 (6 bases). The germline V gene has CDR1 SQVTM and CDR2 ANQGSEA. V was shortened by 6 bases and J by 2 bases, with 10 bases between the two germline ends. The CDR3 consists of 12 residues. The CDR3 nucleotides are TGCAGCGTCCGACGGGGGCAAGAGACCCAGTACTTC. Translating it yields CSVRRGQETQYF.

Ten or more counts support this clonotype. The rearrangement joins TRBV10-1 to TRBJ2-1; TRBD2 aligns across 10 bases. The trim removed 4 bases at V and 5 bases at J, leaving 11 bases unmatched. This CDR3 is built from 17 residues. The germline V gene has CDR1 WNHNN and CDR2 SYGVQD (reference sequence). This CDR3 reads CASSGASGSIGNNEQFF. The DNA of the CDR3 is TGCGCCAGCAGTGGGGCTAGCGGGAGTATAGGGAACAATGAGCAGTTCTTC.

The chain combines TRBV20-1 with TRBJ2-6; D is perhaps TRBD1 (7 bases). V lost 0 bases and J lost 2, with 8 bases in between. CDR3 size: 15 residues. Germline V gene data show CDR1 as DFQATT and CDR2 as SNEGSKA (reference sequence). The CDR3 DNA reads as TGCAGTGCTAGAGACAGGGGGGCTGGGGCCAACGTCCTGACTTTC. It is translated as CSARDRGAGANVLTF.

J is TRBJ2-1 and V is TRBV5-1; 10 bases match TRBD2. Germline values: CDR1 SGHRS, CDR2 YFSETQ. The CDR3 covers 16 residues. The V segment lost 4 bases and the J segment 4 bases; nucleotides outside the gene matches: 8. The CDR3 loop is CASSAPGLASYNEQFF. DNA of the CDR3: TGCGCCAGCAGCGCCCCGGGACTAGCGTCTTACAATGAGCAGTTCTTC.

This clonotype was detected many times. The chain carries TRBV5-1 and TRBJ1-2; unclear D gene. Germline V gene data show CDR1 as SGHRS and CDR2 as YFSETQ. The CDR3 contains 12 residues. V was shortened by 0 bases and J by 6 bases, with 6 bases between the two germline ends. CDR3 bases: TGCGCCAGCAGCTTGGGACGGAATGGCTACACCTTC. Its protein is CASSLGRNGYTF.

On this clonotype itself: A much larger clone is a single base away; this may be a read error. J is TRBJ2-3 and V is TRBV10-3, with D possibly TRBD2 on 5 matching bases. Germline V CDR1 and CDR2: ENHRY, SYGVKD. V gave up 3 bases and J gave up 7 bases, with 17 bases separating them. CDR3 length equals 15 residues. The CDR3 bases are TGTGCCATCAGTGAAGTTAGCGCCGCCTCATATACGCAGTATTTT. As protein: CAISEVSAASYTQYF.

The chain couples TRBV10-2 to TRBJ2-5, with a possible D match to TRBD2 (6 bases). CDR1 WSHSY and CDR2 SAAADI come from the germline V gene. The CDR3 has 15 amino acids. V dropped 3 bases and J dropped 5 bases, with 16 bases sitting between them. The CDR3 sequence is CASSDVRENTETQYF. Written as DNA, the CDR3 is TGCGCCAGCAGTGACGTCCGGGAGAATACGGAGACCCAGTACTTC.

Worth noting for this clonotype: Given a much more abundant clone one base away, this may be a read error. This chain uses TRBV4-3 with TRBJ1-1; TRBD1 aligns across 9 bases. Germline loops: CDR1 LGHNA, CDR2 YSLEER. The length of the CDR3 is 15 residues. V dropped 1 base and J dropped 10; count of bases not matched to a gene: 10. DNA of the CDR3: TGCGCCAGCAGCCAAGGACAGGGGGGAGGGCGTAGAGCTTTCTTT. Translation: CASSQGQGGGRRAFF.

This clonotype has a count of ten or more. The V call is TRBV20-1, the J call TRBJ2-5; TRBD2 matches 8 bases. The V gene end was trimmed by 2 bases and the J gene end by 5 bases; junction bases not matched to a gene: 7. The germline V gene encodes CDR1 DFQATT and CDR2 SNEGSKA (reference sequence). There are 14 residues in the CDR3. CDR3 loop: CSARYGPSGETQYF. Here the CDR3 DNA reads TGCAGTGCTAGATACGGGCCTAGCGGGGAGACCCAGTACTTC.

This clonotype was counted at least ten times. The rearrangement links TRBV15 to TRBJ2-3, with D perhaps given as TRBD1 or TRBD2 (5 bases each). The CDR3 has 15 amino acids. The germline V gene has CDR1 LNHNV and CDR2 YYDKDF (reference sequence). V lost 4 bases and J lost 0, with 11 bases in between. This CDR3 is CATSTGTDSTDTQYF. The CDR3 nucleotides are TGTGCCACCAGCACCGGGACGGACAGCACAGATACGCAGTATTTT. The full variable domain, with the rest looked up from reference TRBV15 and TRBJ2-3, is DAMVIQNPRYQVTQFGKPVTLSCSQTLNHNVMYWYQQKSSQAPKLLFHYYDKDFNNEADTPDNFQSRRPNTSFCFLDIRSPGLGDTAMYLCATSTGTDSTDTQYFGPGTRLTVL.

Ten or more counts support this clonotype. The chain employs TRBV28 and TRBJ2-1; D perhaps matches TRBD2 (8 bases). The CDR3 has 14 residues. Trimming removed 7 bases from V and 6 bases from J, with 16 bases in between. CDR1 MDHEN and CDR2 SYDVKM come from the germline V gene. In DNA, the CDR3 is TGTGCCAGCACCCTGACAGGGACTAGCAATGAGCAGTTCTTC. Translated, it gives CASTLTGTSNEQFF.

This clonotype was seen ten or more times. V and J are TRBV5-1 and TRBJ2-7; TRBD1 matches 10 bases. Germline CDR1 reads SGHRS; CDR2 reads YFSETQ. The trim removed 3 bases at V and 0 bases at J, leaving 3 bases unmatched. This CDR3 is built from 15 residues. The CDR3 DNA sequence: TGCGCCAGCAGCTGGGGACAGGGGATCTCCTACGAGCAGTACTTC. Its translation is CASSWGQGISYEQYF.

This clonotype was observed a few times. V gene TRBV7-2 combines with J gene TRBJ2-7, with D perhaps matching TRBD2 (6 bases). Germline V gives CDR1 SGHTA, CDR2 FQGNSA. The CDR3 is made up of 17 amino acids. Trimming shortened V by 5 bases and J by 7 bases, and 27 bases separated the two germline ends. The DNA for the CDR3 is TGTGCCAGCAGCGCGGCCCTTCTAGCGCGTGGGGAGATGGAGCAGTACTTC. As protein: CASSAALLARGEMEQYF.

The chain uses TRBV7-9 and TRBJ1-4, with D possibly matching TRBD1 (6 bases). In germline, CDR1 is SEHNR, CDR2 FQNEAQ (reference sequence). The CDR3 has 15 amino acids. V was trimmed by 1 base and J by 4 bases, leaving 10 bases between them. CDR3 amino acids: CASSLGRTVNEKLFF. The CDR3 DNA reads as TGTGCCAGCAGCTTAGGCCGGACAGTTAATGAAAAACTGTTTTTT.

This clonotype was recorded many times. The gene calls are TRBV20-1 and TRBJ1-6; TRBD1 matches at 8 bases. The CDR3 loop spans 14 amino acids. V lost 1 base and J lost 9; bases outside the gene matches: 5. The germline gives CDR1 DFQATT, CDR2 SNEGSKA (reference sequence). CDR3 sequence reads: CSARGQGLSSPLHF. CDR3 in DNA: TGCAGTGCTAGAGGACAGGGGTTAAGTTCACCCCTCCACTTT.

This clonotype was seen a few times. This chain connects TRBV30 to TRBJ2-7; D not resolved. CDR1 is GTSNPN, CDR2 SVGIG, per germline (reference sequence). V was shortened by 5 bases and J by 3 bases, with 14 bases between the two germline ends. The CDR3 extends over 13 amino acids. CDR3 sequence (DNA): TGTGCCTGGGAGCCTGGCAAAGGCTACGAGCAGTACTTC. It codes for CAWEPGKGYEQYF.

This clonotype was detected only a few times. The chain links TRBV19 to TRBJ2-2; no definite D call. The CDR3 length is 10 residues. Germline loops: CDR1 LNHDA, CDR2 SQIVND (reference sequence). V was pared by 10 bases and J by 8 bases, with 8 bases between. CDR3: CATLGGELFF. The CDR3 nucleotides are TGTGCCACCTTAGGAGGGGAGCTGTTTTTT.

This clonotype was counted ten times or more. CDR3 nucleotide sequence: TGCGCCAGCAGCTTGGACAGTAGGGACTATGGCTACACCTTC. It translates to CASSLDSRDYGYTF. The gene calls are TRBV5-1 and TRBJ1-2; no firm D call. This CDR3 is built from 14 residues. Germline assignment: CDR1 SGHRS and CDR2 YFSETQ. The V and J ends lost 0 bases and 3 bases respectively, with 9 bases between them.

This clonotype has a count of ten or more. The chain couples TRBV2 to TRBJ2-1; 14 nucleotides agree with TRBD2. This CDR3 has 15 residues. Germline-derived CDR1 and CDR2 are SNHLY and FYNNEI. The V segment lost 6 bases and the J segment 8 bases; nucleotides outside the gene matches: 6. The CDR3 spells CASSGTSGSNDEQFF. DNA for the CDR3: TGTGCCAGCAGCGGGACTAGCGGGAGCAACGATGAGCAGTTCTTC.

This clonotype was recorded at least ten times. The V gene is TRBV4-3, the J gene TRBJ1-1, with 9 nucleotides matching TRBD1. CDR1 and CDR2 (germline): LGHNA, YSLEER. The trim removed 3 bases at V and 10 bases at J, leaving 18 bases unmatched. The CDR3 is 17 residues long. Here the CDR3 reads CASSQDHLGTGTLGAFF. The CDR3, as DNA: TGCGCCAGCAGCCAGGATCACCTCGGGACAGGGACCCTGGGAGCTTTCTTT.

There are many counts of this clonotype. This chain connects TRBV3-1 to TRBJ2-7, with TRBD2 matching over 8 bases. Unmatched junction bases numbered 7, after V lost 2 bases and J lost 4 bases. Germline lookup yields CDR1 LGHDT and CDR2 YNNKEL (reference sequence). The CDR3 spans 15 residues. CDR3 in DNA: TGTGCCAGCAGCCAATTCACCGGGAGGGATTACGAGCAGTACTTC. Protein: CASSQFTGRDYEQYF.

V gene TRBV14 combines with J gene TRBJ2-5, with D possibly TRBD2 on 6 matching bases. The V gene lost 3 bases and the J gene lost 2 bases, with 13 bases spanning the gap. The length of the CDR3 is 15 residues. Germline lookup yields CDR1 SGHDN and CDR2 FVKESK. CDR3 sequence (DNA): TGTGCCAGCAGCCATCTTAGCGGAGGGCAAGAGACCCAGTACTTC. As protein: CASSHLSGGQETQYF.

Many counts were recorded for this clonotype. V gene TRBV30 combines with J gene TRBJ1-2; D not certain. The V gene lost 5 bases and the J gene lost 2 bases, with 6 bases spanning the gap. CDR3 length equals 11 residues. Per the germline V gene, CDR1 is GTSNPN and CDR2 is SVGIG (reference sequence). The CDR3 region is CAWGRNYGYTF. CDR3 sequence (DNA): TGTGCCTGGGGCAGAAACTATGGCTACACCTTC.

This clonotype was detected a few times. V gene TRBV6-2 or TRBV6-3 combines with J gene TRBJ2-1; D unclear. The CDR3 has 14 amino acids. Trimming pared 2 bases from V and 6 bases from J, leaving 11 bases between. From germline, CDR1 is MNHEY and CDR2 SVGEGT. CDR3 sequence reads: CASSYPFLGNEQFF. The DNA of the CDR3 is TGTGCCAGCAGTTACCCCTTTTTGGGCAATGAGCAGTTCTTC.

V usage is TRBV18 and J usage is TRBJ2-1; D possibly corresponds to TRBD2 (5 bases). This CDR3 has 15 amino acids. Germline V CDR1 and CDR2: KGHSH, LQKENI. Trimming cost V 2 bases and J 3 bases, with 11 bases left between them. CDR3 in amino acids: CASSPVVSGYNEQFF. The CDR3 DNA is TGTGCCAGCTCACCAGTGGTAAGCGGCTACAATGAGCAGTTCTTC.

This clonotype occurred many times. This sequence joins TRBV7-8 and TRBJ2-3; 9 nucleotides line up with TRBD2. This CDR3 contains 19 residues. The germline V gene encodes CDR1 SGHVS and CDR2 FQNEAQ. Trimming cost V 0 bases and J 0 bases; bases outside gene matches: 10. The CDR3: CASSLAVPSGIRSTDTQYF. The CDR3 DNA reads TGTGCCAGCAGCTTAGCGGTACCTAGCGGGATACGTAGCACAGATACGCAGTATTTT.

This clonotype has at least ten counts. The genes are TRBV7-9 and TRBJ2-2; tentative D call: TRBD2 (5 bases). CDR1 SEHNR and CDR2 FQNEAQ come from the germline V gene (reference sequence). Trimming stripped 5 bases from V and 4 bases from J, with 8 bases between. CDR3 length equals 13 residues. CDR3 in amino acids: CASSPEGTGELFF. Written as DNA, the CDR3 is TGTGCCAGCAGCCCTGAGGGCACCGGGGAGCTGTTTTTT.

This clonotype was observed a few times. The chain is built from TRBV12-3 or TRBV12-4 and TRBJ2-3; TRBD1 aligns across 8 bases. The CDR3 consists of 16 residues. V shed 2 bases, J shed 5 bases, and the junction held 9 bases outside the gene matches. The CDR3 reads CASSLSWPGGLDTQYF. The CDR3 DNA reads as TGTGCCAGCAGTTTAAGCTGGCCAGGGGGCTTAGATACGCAGTATTTT.